A single sample is the source of the 7 T cell receptor beta chains below, sequenced in a study of early T cells in non-severe SARS-CoV-2 infection. MiXCR, run by TCRdb on the 5' RACE reads, gives a single entry per CDR3 protein. The sample shows tens of thousands of distinct CDR3 sequences, roughly 8.2% of them seen only once. Sequenced sample: whole blood. The receptors derive from an adult who was a healthcare worker with PCR-confirmed SARS-CoV-2 infection or an uninfected control (not recorded which).

This clonotype was counted a few times. The chain employs TRBV27 and TRBJ2-7, with D possibly TRBD1 on 6 matching bases. The CDR3 contains 14 residues. V dropped 8 bases and J dropped 2 bases, with 16 bases sitting between them. Germline-derived CDR1 and CDR2 are MNHEY and SMNVEV (reference sequence). CDR3 sequence: CASRPRGATYEQYF. CDR3 sequence (DNA): TGTGCCAGCCGACCCAGGGGCGCTACCTACGAGCAGTACTTC.

The sample holds a few counts of this clonotype. CDR3 region: CASSPVLAGVMETQYF. In DNA form, the CDR3 reads TGTGCCAGCAGCCCGGTACTAGCGGGAGTGATGGAGACCCAGTACTTC. This sequence joins TRBV11-2 and TRBJ2-5; 11 bases match TRBD2. Germline-derived CDR1 and CDR2 are SGHAT and FQNNGV. The length of the CDR3 is 16 residues. The ends lost 5 bases at V and 5 bases at J; junction bases unmatched: 10.

The chain employs TRBV6-1 and TRBJ2-7, with 10 bases identical to TRBD2. With V trimmed by 0 bases and J by 5 bases, 13 bases remained unmatched. Per germline, CDR1 MNHNS and CDR2 SASEGT. The CDR3 extends over 18 amino acids. CDR3 nucleotides: TGTGCCAGCAGTGAAGCTTTTTCGAGCGGGAGGGCCTTCGACGAGCAGTACTTC. It is translated as CASSEAFSSGRAFDEQYF.

This clonotype was seen ten or more times. The rearrangement joins TRBV30 to TRBJ2-4; 8 bases agree with TRBD2. The germline V gene has CDR1 GTSNPN and CDR2 SVGIG (reference sequence). V lost 4 bases and J lost 8; bases outside the gene matches: 10. The CDR3 has 14 amino acids. CDR3: CAWKVGRGVDIQYF. Here the CDR3 DNA reads TGTGCCTGGAAAGTCGGGAGGGGTGTCGACATTCAGTACTTC.

The chain employs TRBV14 and TRBJ2-3; D is undetermined. The CDR3 spans 15 residues. Germline CDR1 SGHDN, CDR2 FVKESK. Trimming took off 4 bases at V and 2 bases at J, with 13 bases between the two ends. The CDR3 nucleotides are TGTGCCAGCAGCCTATCCGGGCCGTTCACAGATACGCAGTATTTT. This codes for CASSLSGPFTDTQYF.

The CDR3 nucleotides read TGCAGTGCCATGGACAGAATGAACACTGAAGCTTTCTTT. This gives the protein CSAMDRMNTEAFF. The gene calls are TRBV20-1 and TRBJ1-1, with D perhaps TRBD1 (6 bases). CDR1 DFQATT and CDR2 SNEGSKA come from the germline V gene (reference sequence). Deletions cut 6 bases from V and 0 bases from J, with 11 bases between. The length of the CDR3 is 13 residues.

This clonotype was observed a handful of times. This chain connects TRBV3-1 to TRBJ2-2; the D is unclear. This CDR3 spans 14 amino acids. Trimming removed 1 base from V and 6 bases from J, with 9 bases in between. Germline V CDR1 and CDR2: LGHDT, YNNKEL (reference sequence). As DNA, the CDR3 is TGTGCCAGCAGCCAAGGGGTCAAAGCCGGGGAGCTGTTTTTT. It is translated as CASSQGVKAGELFF.